Below, one T cell receptor (beta chain) is given with its context. This record comes from a study of OX40 agonist ivuxolimab in advanced cancers. Background on the study: Those enrolled were approximately 83% male, with a mean age of around 60 years and ages from roughly 23 to 80. Partial responses occurred in Three dose-escalation patients, one with hepatocellular carcinoma and two with cutaneous melanoma.

CDR1 and CDR2 from the germline V gene are LNHDA and SQIVND (reference sequence). V lost 6 bases and J 4 bases, leaving 12 bases between the germline ends. The CDR3 consists of 13 residues. Clones were sequenced by immunoSEQ multiplex PCR, and TCRdb holds only the in-frame ones, with some missing. The repertoire consists of 50,000 or so clones, with 80% to 95% occurring once and the leading ten covering roughly 22%. The clonotype originates from an adult with an advanced solid tumor such as melanoma, head and neck, liver or kidney cancer. This sequence joins TRBV19 and TRBJ2-5; D gene unclear. This sample comprised CD4+ or CD8+ T cells sorted from blood, obtained in a trial of the OX40 agonist ivuxolimab. CDR3 loop: CASSVLSGETQYF. The CDR3 coding sequence is TGTGCCAGTAGCGTATTATCGGGAGAGACCCAGTACTTC.